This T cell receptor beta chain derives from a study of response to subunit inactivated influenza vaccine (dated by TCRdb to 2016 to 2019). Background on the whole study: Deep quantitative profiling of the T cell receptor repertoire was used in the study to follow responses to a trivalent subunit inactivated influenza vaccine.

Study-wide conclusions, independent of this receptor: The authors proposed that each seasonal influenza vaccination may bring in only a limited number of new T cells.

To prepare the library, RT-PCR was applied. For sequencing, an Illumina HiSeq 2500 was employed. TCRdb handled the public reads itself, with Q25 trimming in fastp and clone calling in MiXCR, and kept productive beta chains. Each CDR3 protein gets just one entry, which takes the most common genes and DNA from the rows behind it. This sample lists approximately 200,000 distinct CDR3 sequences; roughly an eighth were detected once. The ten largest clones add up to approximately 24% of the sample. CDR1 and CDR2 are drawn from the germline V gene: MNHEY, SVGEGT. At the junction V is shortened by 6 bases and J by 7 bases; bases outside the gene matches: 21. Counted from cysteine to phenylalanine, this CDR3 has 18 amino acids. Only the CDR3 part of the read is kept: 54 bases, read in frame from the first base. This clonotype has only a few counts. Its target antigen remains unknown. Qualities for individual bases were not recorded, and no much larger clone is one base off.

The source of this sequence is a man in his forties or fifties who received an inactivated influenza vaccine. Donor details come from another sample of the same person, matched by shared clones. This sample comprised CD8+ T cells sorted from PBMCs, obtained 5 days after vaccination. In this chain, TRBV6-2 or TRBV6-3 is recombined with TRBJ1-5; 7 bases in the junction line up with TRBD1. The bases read TGTGCCAGCAGAGAACACGTTGCCGGGACAGCCTCGGGACAGCCCCAGCATTTT. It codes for CASREHVAGTASGQPQHF.